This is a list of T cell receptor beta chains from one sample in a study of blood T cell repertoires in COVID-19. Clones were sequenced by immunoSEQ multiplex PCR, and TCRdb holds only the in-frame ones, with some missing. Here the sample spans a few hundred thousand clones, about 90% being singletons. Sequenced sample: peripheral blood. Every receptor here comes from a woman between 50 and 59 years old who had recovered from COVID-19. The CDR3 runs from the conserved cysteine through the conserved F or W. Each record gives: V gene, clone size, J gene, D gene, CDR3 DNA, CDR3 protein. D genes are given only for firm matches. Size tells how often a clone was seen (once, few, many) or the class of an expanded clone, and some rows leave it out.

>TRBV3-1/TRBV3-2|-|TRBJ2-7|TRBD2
TGTGCCAGCAGCCAAACTAGCGGCCGCTTCGAGCAGTACTTC
CASSQTSGRFEQYF
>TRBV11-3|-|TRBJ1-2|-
TGTGCCAGCAGCTTAGTAGTGACAATTGTTTATGGCTACACCTTC
CASSLVVTIVYGYTF
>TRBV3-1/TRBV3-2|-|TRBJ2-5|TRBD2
TGTGCCAGCAGCCAACGGCTAGCGGGATCTCCGGGCCAAGAGACCCAGTACTTC
CASSQRLAGSPGQETQYF
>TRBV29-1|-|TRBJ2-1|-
TGCAGCGTTGAAGATTTGGCGGGCTCCTCCCCAAGGGTCAATGAGCAGTTCTTC
CSVEDLAGSSPRVNEQFF
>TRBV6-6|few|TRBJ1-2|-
TGTGCCAGCAGTTATACTAAAAACTATGGCTACACCTTC
CASSYTKNYGYTF
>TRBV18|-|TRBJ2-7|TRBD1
TGTGCCAGCTCACCAGGGACAGGGGTCTACGAGCAGTACTTC
CASSPGTGVYEQYF
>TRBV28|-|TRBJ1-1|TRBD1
TGTGCCGAACGGGGGCAGGGGGACACTGAAGCTTTCTTT
CAERGQGDTEAFF
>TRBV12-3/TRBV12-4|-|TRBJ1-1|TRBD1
TGTGCCAGTAGACAGGGGGCGCTGGCTGAAGCTTTCTTT
CASRQGALAEAFF
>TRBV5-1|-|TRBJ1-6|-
TGCGCCAGCACAAGCGGTGGCTCAAATAATTCACCCCTCCACTTT
CASTSGGSNNSPLHF
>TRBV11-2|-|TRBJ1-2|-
TGTGCCAGCAGCTTAGATAGGCGCAGGGGTCCCGATGGCTACACCTTC
CASSLDRRRGPDGYTF
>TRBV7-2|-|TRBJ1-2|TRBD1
TGTGCCAGCAGCCCCGGGACAGGGGTCGCAAATGGCTACACCTTC
CASSPGTGVANGYTF
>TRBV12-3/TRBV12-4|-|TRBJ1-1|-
TGTGCCAGCAGTTTAGTCAGGGCCGGAAGAGCTTTCTTT
CASSLVRAGRAFF
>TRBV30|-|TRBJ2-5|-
TGTGCCTGGAGCCCAGGGGAAGGAAAGACCCAGTACTTC
CAWSPGEGKTQYF
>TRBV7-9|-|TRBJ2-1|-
TGTGCCAGCAGCTCCGTCCGGGAACCACTCCGGGACAATGAGCAGTTCTTC
CASSSVREPLRDNEQFF
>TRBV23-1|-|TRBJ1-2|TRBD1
TGCGCCAGCAATAAAAACCAGGGGGCCCGATCCTATGGCTACACCTTC
CASNKNQGARSYGYTF
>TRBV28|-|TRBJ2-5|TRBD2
TGTGCCAGCAGCTTAGGGGGGGCGGGAGGAGAGACCCAGTACTTC
CASSLGGAGGETQYF
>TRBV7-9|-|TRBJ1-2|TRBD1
TGTGCCAGCAGCTCCGGGACAGTTGATGGCTACACCTTC
CASSSGTVDGYTF
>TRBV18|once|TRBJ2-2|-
TGTGCCAGCTCACCACCGCCCTCCGCACTAAACACCGGGGAGCTGTTTTTT
CASSPPPSALNTGELFF
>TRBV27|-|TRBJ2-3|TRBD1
TGTGCCAGCAGAGGGGACAGTTTCACAGATACGCAGTATTTT
CASRGDSFTDTQYF
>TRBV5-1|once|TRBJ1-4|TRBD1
TGCGCCAGCAGCTCCGAACAGGGGGACGAAAAACTGTTTTTT
CASSSEQGDEKLFF
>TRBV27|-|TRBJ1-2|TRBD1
TGTGCCAGCAGTTACGGACAGGGCAGTTCTGGCTACACCTTC
CASSYGQGSSGYTF
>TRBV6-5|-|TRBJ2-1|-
TGTGCCAGCCAGCGGTTTAGCTCCTACAATGAGCAGTTCTTC
CASQRFSSYNEQFF
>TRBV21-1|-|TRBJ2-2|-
TGTGCCAGCAGCAAGAGGAGACTAGCGGGAGTTGCCGGGGAGCTGTTTTTT
CASSKRRLAGVAGELFF
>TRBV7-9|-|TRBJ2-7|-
TGTGCCAGCAGCTTAGCGGGAGCCTACGAGCAGTACTTC
CASSLAGAYEQYF
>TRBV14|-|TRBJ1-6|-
TGTGCCAGCAGCCAAGGTTATGAGTCACCCCTCCACTTT
CASSQGYESPLHF
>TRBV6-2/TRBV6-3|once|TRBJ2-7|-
TGTGCCAGCAGTTACTCTCCTTCCCACGAGCAGTACTTC
CASSYSPSHEQYF
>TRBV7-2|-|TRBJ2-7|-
TGTGCCAGCAGCTTCCAGGGCTACGAGCAGTACTTC
CASSFQGYEQYF
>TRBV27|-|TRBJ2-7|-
TGTGCCAGCAGTACAGGGATTATCCAACTTCACGAGCAGTACTTC
CASSTGIIQLHEQYF
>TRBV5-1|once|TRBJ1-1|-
TGCGCCAGCAGCCGTACCCGGGGGAGGGACATGAACACTGAAGCTTTCTTT
CASSRTRGRDMNTEAFF
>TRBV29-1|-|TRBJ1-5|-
TGCAGCGTGGGGGGGGCAAGCAATCAGCCCCAGCATTTT
CSVGGASNQPQHF
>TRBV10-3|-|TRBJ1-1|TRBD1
TGTGCCATCAGGGGACAGGTGAACACTGAAGCTTTCTTT
CAIRGQVNTEAFF
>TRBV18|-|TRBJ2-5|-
TGTGCCAGCTCACCTCTAGGGGCCCGGGAGACCCAGTACTTC
CASSPLGARETQYF
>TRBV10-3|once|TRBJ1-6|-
TGTGCCATCAGTGAAGCGGGACGGGACTCACCCCTCCACTTT
CAISEAGRDSPLHF
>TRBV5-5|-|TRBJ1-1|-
TGTGCCAGCAGCATGACAGGGAACACTGAAGCTTTCTTT
CASSMTGNTEAFF
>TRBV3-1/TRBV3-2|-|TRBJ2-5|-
TGTGCCAGCAGCCAAGATGGTCTCCTCGGGATCCAAGAGACCCAGTACTTC
CASSQDGLLGIQETQYF
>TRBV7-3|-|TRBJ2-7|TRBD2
TGTGCCAGCAGCCTGGTAGCGGGAGTGAACGAGCAGTACTTC
CASSLVAGVNEQYF
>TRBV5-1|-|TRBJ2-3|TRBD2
TGCGCCAGCAGCTTGGCCTGGACTAGCGGGGGAGATACGCAGTATTTT
CASSLAWTSGGDTQYF
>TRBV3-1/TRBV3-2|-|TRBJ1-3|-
TGTGCCAGCAGTGAGGCTGGAAACACCATATATTTT
CASSEAGNTIYF
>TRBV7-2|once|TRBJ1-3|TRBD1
TGTGCCAGCAGCCGGACAGGGTTTAGGATTAACCATTCTGGAAACACCATATATTTT
CASSRTGFRINHSGNTIYF
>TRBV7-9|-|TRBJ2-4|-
TGTGCCAGCAGCGCAACAACAGGCGCTGGGTCGTACATTCAGTACTTC
CASSATTGAGSYIQYF
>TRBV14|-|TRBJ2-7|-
TGTGCCAGCAGCCCGACGGGTTCTAGCTACGAGCAGTACTTC
CASSPTGSSYEQYF
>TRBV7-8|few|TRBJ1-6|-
TGTGCCAGCAGCTTAGCCCGGGGTTTATCACCCCTCCACTTT
CASSLARGLSPLHF
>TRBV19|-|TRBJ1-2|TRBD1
TGTGCCAGTAGTATAACGTTTCAGGGGGCGGATGGCTACACCTTC
CASSITFQGADGYTF
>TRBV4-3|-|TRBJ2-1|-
TGCGCCAGCAGCCAAGATTGGACGGGAGTAGGCTACAATGAGCAGTTCTTC
CASSQDWTGVGYNEQFF
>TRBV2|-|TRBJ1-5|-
TGTGCCAGCAGCAGGGAAAGTAGCAATCAGCCCCAGCATTTT
CASSRESSNQPQHF
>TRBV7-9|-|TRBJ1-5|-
TGTGCCAGCAGCTCATTTCGGGAGGGCTCTCAGCCCCAGCATTTT
CASSSFREGSQPQHF
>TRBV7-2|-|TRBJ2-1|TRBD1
TGTGCCAGCAGCTTAGGGCGACAGGGTACAAATGAGCAGTTCTTC
CASSLGRQGTNEQFF
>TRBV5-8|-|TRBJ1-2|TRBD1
TGTGCCAGCAGCCCCGACAGGGTCCATGGCTACACCTTC
CASSPDRVHGYTF
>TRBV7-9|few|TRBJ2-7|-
TGTGCCAGCAGCTCGACAGGATTCCTCTACGAGCAGTACTTC
CASSSTGFLYEQYF
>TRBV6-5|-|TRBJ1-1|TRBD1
TGTGCCAGCAGTTACCGACCGGGACAGGGGAACACTGAAGCTTTCTTT
CASSYRPGQGNTEAFF
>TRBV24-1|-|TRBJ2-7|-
TGTGCCACCGTCCTTGGGGGAGGCTGGCCCTACGAGCAGTACTTC
CATVLGGGWPYEQYF
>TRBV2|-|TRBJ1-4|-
TGTGCCAGCAGTGTTGACAGGAACAATGAAAAACTGTTTTTT
CASSVDRNNEKLFF
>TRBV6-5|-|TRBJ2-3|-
TGTGCCAGCAGTTACTCCACTTTGGTAATAGCAGATACGCAGTATTTT
CASSYSTLVIADTQYF
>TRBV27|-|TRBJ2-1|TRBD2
TGTGCCAGCAGCCCGGGGGGGCCGTACAATGAGCAGTTCTTC
CASSPGGPYNEQFF
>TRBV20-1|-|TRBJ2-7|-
TGCAGTGCTAGTTTCCAAGGGGGTCTTGACGAGCAGTACTTC
CSASFQGGLDEQYF
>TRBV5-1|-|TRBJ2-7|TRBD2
TGCGCCAGCAGCTTGGGGACTAGCTCACCGGCTCTCGAGCAGTACTTC
CASSLGTSSPALEQYF
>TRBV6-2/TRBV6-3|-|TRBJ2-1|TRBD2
TGTGCCAGCAGTTTCGGGGGGTCCTACAATGAGCAGTTCTTC
CASSFGGSYNEQFF
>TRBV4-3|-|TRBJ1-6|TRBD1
TGCGCCAGCAGCCGGACCACAGGGGGCAATTCACCCCTCCACTTT
CASSRTTGGNSPLHF
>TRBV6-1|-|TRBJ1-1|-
TGTGCCAGCAGTGACGAAAAGAAGTGGAGTGAAGCTTTCTTT
CASSDEKKWSEAFF
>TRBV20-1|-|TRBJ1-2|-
TGCAGTGCCGGTTCTAACTATGGCTACACCTTC
CSAGSNYGYTF